The 3 T cell receptor beta chains reported below all come from one sample, sequenced in a study of cytomegalovirus exposure and HLA in healthy donors. PCR amplification relied on 60 Vbeta primers (plus 13 Jbeta primers). TCRdb's table, derived via immunoSEQ multiplex PCR, lists solely in-frame clones and lacks some. The sample records about 18,000 clones, under 85% being singletons. Material for sequencing was PBMCs. The source of these receptors is a human donor in good health.

The CDR3 DNA reads TGCGCCAGCAGCCCCTCACCGGGGGATCAAGAGACCCAGTACTTC. Its translation: CASSPSPGDQETQYF. V gene TRBV5-1 combines with J gene TRBJ2-5; a weak D match, TRBD2 (6 bases). Trimming shortened V by 4 bases and J by 2 bases, and 15 bases separated the two germline ends. Germline V gene data show CDR1 as SGHRS and CDR2 as YFSETQ. CDR3 length equals 15 residues.

J is TRBJ2-2 and V is TRBV19, with D perhaps matching TRBD1 (5 bases). Germline V CDR1 and CDR2: LNHDA, SQIVND (reference sequence). This CDR3 has 13 residues. V lost 7 bases, J lost 6 bases, and 12 bases lay in between. CDR3: CASTWTFPGELFF. DNA for the CDR3: TGTGCCAGTACATGGACATTCCCCGGGGAGCTGTTTTTT.

The count of this clone is one. The chain recombines TRBV7-7 with TRBJ2-1; possible D gene TRBD2, 5 bases. The germline gives CDR1 SSHAT, CDR2 FNYEAQ (reference sequence). V lost 1 base and J 5 bases, leaving 18 bases between the germline ends. The CDR3 has 17 amino acids. CDR3 nucleotides: TGTGCCAGCAGCTTAGAAACGGGATTTGAGATTGACAATGAGCAGTTCTTC. This gives the protein CASSLETGFEIDNEQFF.